This T cell receptor (beta chain) was profiled in a study of OX40 agonist ivuxolimab in advanced cancers. For the study at large: From 23 to 79 years was the age range, with a mean of around 56 years, and around 84% were male. Anti-PD-1, anti-PD-L1 or anti-CTLA-4 therapy given earlier was allowed, and roughly 38% had some.

V lost 6 bases, J lost 6 bases, and 17 bases lay in between. The CDR3 consists of 14 residues. Looked up from germline, CDR1 is MGHRA and CDR2 is YSYEKL. Measured with immunoSEQ multiplex PCR; TCRdb has only the in-frame clones, and not every one. This table holds 50,000 to 70,000 clones, roughly 88% found once. This chain links TRBV4-1 with TRBJ1-1; D call uncertain. Source: CD4+ or CD8+ T cells sorted from blood, taken in a trial of the OX40 agonist ivuxolimab. This TCR came from an adult with an advanced solid tumor such as melanoma, head and neck, liver or kidney cancer. The CDR3 DNA sequence: TGCGCCAGCAGTCACGCGGCAGGACGGGCTGAAGCTTTCTTT. Amino acid sequence: CASSHAAGRAEAFF.